This T cell receptor (beta chain) appears in the sequencing data of a study of long-term antiretroviral therapy in people with HIV. Background on the study: Collection dates of the earliest samples fall about a decade before the 2015 immediate-ART recommendation.

This clone has just a few counts. What it binds is unknown. Researchers report immunoSEQ v3.0 was run at survey level. TCRdb's table, derived via immunoSEQ multiplex PCR, lists solely in-frame clones and lacks some. The sample yields some 38,000 clones, over 80% seen once. Treated in the United States were all of the participants with HIV. Study-wide findings and caveats: Whereas controls had wider CDR3 length ranges, HIV repertoires had narrower ones.

The TCR comes from a man aged 18-30 years with HIV. The input for sequencing was unsorted PBMCs, taken 1.5 years after starting antiretroviral therapy.

The DNA of the CDR3 is TGTGCCAGCAGTGAATCGGGACTAGCGGGAGGGCCCTTCTCCTACGAGCAGTACTTC. This encodes CASSESGLAGGPFSYEQYF. The chain employs TRBV6-1 and TRBJ2-7; TRBD2 aligns across 16 bases. This CDR3 comprises 19 residues. In germline, CDR1 is MNHNS, CDR2 SASEGT. The trim removed 2 bases at V and 0 bases at J, leaving 7 bases unmatched.